The clone carrying this TCR beta chain was counted between two and nine times. Its specificity is unknown. The sample is drawn from a study of T cell repertoires in cytomegalovirus infection. General study points: The cumulative frequency of public TCR beta families distinguished individuals who carried CMV together with the relevant HLA.

Germline CDR1 and CDR2: SGHTA and FQGTGA. Trimming cost V 1 base and J 3 bases; bases outside gene matches: 17. The CDR3 extends over 20 amino acids. TCRdb used MiXCR to reprocess the reads, holding one entry per CDR3 protein. This sample carries tens of thousands of distinct CDR3 sequences, over 20% of them seen once, and the ten largest clones take around 70%. Specimen: CD8+ T cells from cultured PBMCs, collected from culture after CMV antigen stimulation. The chain has TRBV7-3 and TRBJ2-5; TRBD2 aligns across 10 bases. The clonotype comes from a human donor in good health (CMV status not recorded). Some clones in this sample may be carry-over from other donors' samples. The CDR3 DNA is TGTGCCAGCAGCTTAATGGGAGCTACATTAGCGGGGGGCGTTGAAGAGACCCAGTACTTC. Protein sequence: CASSLMGATLAGGVEETQYF.